The source of this T cell receptor (beta chain) is a study of blood T cells in healthy people across ages. Findings and limits, study-wide: Both naive CD4+ cell counts and diversity were greater in long-lived donors than in aged donors. PBMC samples, being unsorted, prevented any conclusive comparison of naive and antigen-experienced cells. Changes in expanded clonotypes were possibly confounded, as the CMV status of donors was unknown.

A sample-barcoded 5' primer and a J-beta primer mix were used in a second PCR of roughly 6 to 11 cycles. MiXCR was run by TCRdb on the 5' RACE reads, yielding one entry per CDR3 protein. This table has hundreds of thousands of distinct CDR3 sequences, roughly 27% appearing once. This CDR3 region has 13 residues. The germline V gene has CDR1 MNHEY and CDR2 SMNVEV (reference sequence). On this clonotype itself: Its target is not known.

The gene calls are TRBV27 and TRBJ2-5; D is perhaps TRBD2 (5 bases). The end of the DNA fits TRBJ2-7 better, so the J call may be wrong. The TCR originated in a woman between 65 and 79 years old in good health. Sequencing was performed on blood. CDR3 DNA: TGTGCCAGCAGTACAACTAGAGACTACGAGCAGTACTTC. The encoded protein is CASSTTRDYEQYF.